These 19 T cell receptor beta chains came from one sample sequenced in a study of blood T cell repertoires in COVID-19 (dated by TCRdb to 2020 to 2022). Library prep was done by the immunoSEQ multiplex PCR assay. TCRdb's version of the immuneACCESS table is confined to in-frame rearrangements and falls short of the full clone set. An unresolved V gene accounts for under half of the shortfall where checked; the remainder is of unknown origin. A total of about 100,000 clones appear in this sample, less than 90% of them only once. Of the sample, 5% to 6.5% is held by the ten largest clones. Sequencing was performed on peripheral blood. Receptors were obtained from a human donor in a cohort sampled during active COVID-19.

The chain recombines TRBV2 with TRBJ1-1; D call uncertain. The V and J ends lost 4 bases and 7 bases respectively, with 13 bases between them. CDR3 length equals 13 residues. Germline loops: CDR1 SNHLY, CDR2 FYNNEI. The DNA of the CDR3 is TGTGCCAGCAGTGTGGGAGGTATTGTTGAAGCTTTCTTT. The encoded protein is CASSVGGIVEAFF. Supplemented by reference TRBV2 and TRBJ1-1, the full variable domain reads EPEVTQTPSHQVTQMGQEVILRCVPISNHLYFYWYRQILGQKVEFLVSFYNNEISEKSEIFDDQFSVERPDGSNFTLKIRSTKLEDSAMYFCASSVGGIVEAFFGQGTRLTVV.

The chain links TRBV18 to TRBJ2-4; 10 bases match TRBD1. The germline V gene encodes CDR1 KGHSH and CDR2 LQKENI. The V segment lost 3 bases and the J segment 1 base; nucleotides outside the gene matches: 9. The CDR3 spans 18 residues. The CDR3 is CASSPRQGAIEAKNIQYF. The CDR3 nucleotides are TGTGCCAGCTCACCCAGACAGGGGGCGATTGAGGCCAAAAACATTCAGTACTTC. Combining the CDR3 with reference TRBV18 and TRBJ2-4 gives the whole variable domain NAGVMQNPRHLVRRRGQEARLRCSPMKGHSHVYWYRQLPEEGLKFMVYLQKENIIDESGMPKERFSAEFPKEGPSILRIQQVVRGDSAAYFCASSPRQGAIEAKNIQYFGAGTRLSVL.

The genes are TRBV12-2 and TRBJ2-3; the table's D call, TRBD2, was not checked against the DNA. TRBV12-2 is classified as a pseudogene. CDR3 length: 22 amino acids. CDR3 protein: CASRLVSLSVAGGLRYTDTQYF. The CDR3 DNA sequence: TGTGCAAGTCGCTTAGTTTCGCTTAGTGTGGCGGGGGGGCTCCGATACACAGATACGCAGTATTTT.

J is TRBJ2-3 and V is TRBV29-1, with D maybe TRBD1 (5 bases). Trimming stripped 5 bases from V and 4 bases from J, with 10 bases between. The germline CDR1 and CDR2 sequences are SQVTM and ANQGSEA. The CDR3 has 12 amino acids. DNA of the CDR3: TGCAGCGTTCATCAGGGCCCAGATACGCAGTATTTT. This codes for CSVHQGPDTQYF.

This chain joins TRBV5-5 and TRBJ2-7, with 8 positions matching TRBD1. V shed 0 bases, J shed 1 base, and the junction held 3 bases outside the gene matches. This CDR3 contains 15 residues. The germline V gene encodes CDR1 SGHKS and CDR2 YYEKEE (reference sequence). The CDR3: CASSLGQGASYEQYF. The DNA of the CDR3 is TGTGCCAGCAGCTTGGGTCAGGGGGCGTCCTACGAGCAGTACTTC.

The genes are TRBV7-9 and TRBJ1-4; 8 bases agree with TRBD1. V shed 1 base, J shed 3 bases, and the junction held 1 base outside the gene matches. Looked up from germline, CDR1 is SEHNR and CDR2 is FQNEAQ (reference sequence). CDR3 length: 15 residues. The CDR3 loop reads CASSLGTGSNEKLFF. The CDR3 DNA sequence: TGTGCCAGCAGCTTAGGGACAGGGTCTAATGAAAAACTGTTTTTT.

The chain combines TRBV5-5 with TRBJ2-7; D not certain. The CDR3 has 13 amino acids. Germline CDR1 is SGHKS and CDR2 is YYEKEE (reference sequence). With 6 bases removed from V and 3 bases from J, the gap between germline ends came to 13 bases. DNA for the CDR3: TGTGCCAGCAACCCACGCCCCAGCTACGAGCAGTACTTC. As protein: CASNPRPSYEQYF. The full variable domain, with the rest looked up from reference TRBV5-5 and TRBJ2-7, is DAGVTQSPTHLIKTRGQQVTLRCSPISGHKSVSWYQQVLGQGPQFIFQYYEKEERGRGNFPDRFSARQFPNYSSELNVNALLLGDSALYLCASNPRPSYEQYFGPGTRLTVT.

The chain is built from TRBV13 and TRBJ2-5; 8 bases are shared with TRBD2. This CDR3 region has 14 residues. V shed 6 bases, J shed 3 bases, and the junction held 6 bases outside the gene matches. Germline CDR1 reads PRHDT; CDR2 reads FYEKMQ (reference sequence). The CDR3 protein is CASRRAGGEETQYF. The CDR3 DNA is TGTGCCAGCAGGAGGGCGGGGGGAGAAGAGACCCAGTACTTC.

This chain uses TRBV5-5 with TRBJ1-2, with D perhaps matching TRBD1 (6 bases). The CDR3 spans 15 residues. Germline lookup yields CDR1 SGHKS and CDR2 YYEKEE (reference sequence). V was clipped by 0 bases and J by 4 bases, with 13 bases between them. The CDR3 reads CASSLGHTGSYGYTF. Here the CDR3 DNA reads TGTGCCAGCAGCTTGGGACATACAGGGAGCTATGGCTACACCTTC.

The chain uses TRBV6-6 and TRBJ1-5, with D maybe TRBD1 (6 bases). Germline V lookup: CDR1 MNHNY, CDR2 SVGAGI (reference sequence). This CDR3 spans 14 amino acids. V was cut by 7 bases and J by 3 bases, with 13 bases left in between. CDR3 sequence: CASTLSGDNQPQHF. The CDR3 DNA sequence: TGTGCCAGCACCTTATCAGGGGACAATCAGCCCCAGCATTTT.

About this clone: Other DNA sequences in the same sample also yield this CDR3. This chain uses TRBV24-1 with TRBJ1-2; TRBD1 agrees at 7 bases. Germline CDR1 and CDR2: KGHDR and SFDVKD. The CDR3 runs 14 residues. V gave up 4 bases and J gave up 2 bases; unmatched junction bases: 3. CDR3 protein: CATSDRGQNYGYTF. The CDR3 DNA reads TGTGCCACCAGTGACCGGGGACAGAACTATGGCTACACCTTC.

The V call is TRBV27, the J call TRBJ2-2; the match to TRBD2 covers 8 bases. V shed 1 base and J 4 bases; nucleotides not matched to a gene: 2. The germline V gene encodes CDR1 MNHEY and CDR2 SMNVEV (reference sequence). There are 15 residues in the CDR3. DNA of the CDR3: TGTGCCAGCAGTTTATGGACTAGCCCCACCGGGGAGCTGTTTTTT. It is translated as CASSLWTSPTGELFF.

The CDR3 sequence: CASNLVLVDTQYF. CDR3 bases: TGTGCCAGCAACTTGGTCCTGGTGGATACGCAGTATTTT. The chain joins TRBV6-5 to TRBJ2-3; D remains ambiguous. Germline assignment: CDR1 MNHEY and CDR2 SVGAGI. Between the trimmed V and J ends, which lost 7 bases and 6 bases, there was a span of 14 bases. The CDR3 loop spans 13 amino acids.

The chain has TRBV27 and TRBJ2-7; D may be TRBD1 (6 bases). There are 15 residues in the CDR3. Trimming left V 4 bases short and J 0 bases short, with 13 bases between. Germline CDR1 is MNHEY and CDR2 is SMNVEV (reference sequence). The CDR3 DNA follows: TGTGCCAGCAGTTCCTCTCAGGGGTCCTCCTACGAGCAGTACTTC. Amino acids: CASSSSQGSSYEQYF.

V is TRBV21-1 and J is TRBJ2-1; the table calls TRBD2, which could not be checked here. TRBV21-1 is reported as a pseudogene. This CDR3 spans 17 amino acids. In DNA, the CDR3 is TGTGCCAGCAGCAAGTTCTTACTAGATGGGTCCTACAATGAGCAGTTCTTC. This codes for CASSKFLLDGSYNEQFF.

This rearrangement joins TRBV30 to TRBJ1-2, with 9 bases matching TRBD1. J lost 7 bases, V lost 2 bases, and 5 bases had no gene match. CDR3 length equals 13 residues. Germline CDR1 and CDR2: GTSNPN and SVGIG (reference sequence). This chain's CDR3 is CAWSPTGGTGYTF. CDR3 sequence (DNA): TGTGCCTGGAGTCCCACAGGGGGCACTGGCTACACCTTC.

V usage is TRBV27 and J usage is TRBJ1-6, with 10 bases fitting TRBD1. The V gene's germline CDR1 is MNHEY and CDR2 SMNVEV (reference sequence). Germline trimming cut 4 bases from V and 9 bases from J; bases unmatched to any gene: 6. This CDR3 contains 15 residues. CDR3 loop: CASSSQGQGSSPLHF. CDR3 in DNA: TGTGCCAGCAGTTCCCAGGGACAGGGGAGTTCACCCCTCCACTTT.

This chain joins TRBV3-1 (or the pseudogene TRBV3-2) and TRBJ2-5; 10 positions agree with TRBD2. The germline CDR1 and CDR2 sequences are LGHDT and YNNKEL (reference sequence). This CDR3 has 14 amino acids. With 7 bases clipped from V and 2 bases from J, the junction kept 4 bases outside the gene matches. DNA of the CDR3: TGTGCCAGCACCCGAGCGGGAGGGCAAGAGACCCAGTACTTC. Its protein product is CASTRAGGQETQYF.

The J gene is TRBJ1-5, the V gene TRBV6-6; D remains unclear. Germline loops: CDR1 MNHNY, CDR2 SVGAGI (reference sequence). CDR3 length: 14 amino acids. Trimming pared 6 bases from V and 4 bases from J, leaving 13 bases between. CDR3 protein: CASSHAEVNQPQHF. CDR3 nucleotide sequence: TGTGCCAGCAGCCACGCGGAGGTTAATCAGCCCCAGCATTTT.